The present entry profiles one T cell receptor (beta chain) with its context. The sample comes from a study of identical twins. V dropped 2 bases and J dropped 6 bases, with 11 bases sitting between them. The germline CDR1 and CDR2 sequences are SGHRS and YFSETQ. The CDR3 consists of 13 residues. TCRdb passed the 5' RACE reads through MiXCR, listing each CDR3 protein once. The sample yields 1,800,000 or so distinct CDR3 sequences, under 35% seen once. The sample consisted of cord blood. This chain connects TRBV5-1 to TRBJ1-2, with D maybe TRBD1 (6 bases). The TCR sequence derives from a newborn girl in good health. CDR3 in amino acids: CASSLQGFDGYTF. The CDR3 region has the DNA TGCGCCAGCAGCTTACAGGGCTTTGATGGCTACACCTTC.